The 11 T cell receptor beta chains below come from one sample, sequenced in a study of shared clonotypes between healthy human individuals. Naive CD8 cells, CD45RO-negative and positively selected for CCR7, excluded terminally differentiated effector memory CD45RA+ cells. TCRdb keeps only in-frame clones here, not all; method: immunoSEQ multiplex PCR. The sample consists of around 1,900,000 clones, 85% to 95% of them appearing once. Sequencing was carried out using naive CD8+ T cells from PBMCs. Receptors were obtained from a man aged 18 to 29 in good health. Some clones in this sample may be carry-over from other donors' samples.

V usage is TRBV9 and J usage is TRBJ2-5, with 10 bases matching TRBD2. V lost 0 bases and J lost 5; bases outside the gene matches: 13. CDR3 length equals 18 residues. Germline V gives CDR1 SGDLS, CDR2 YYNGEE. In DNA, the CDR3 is TGTGCCAGCAGCGTAGAAACTAGCGGGATCGCCCCGATGGAGACCCAGTACTTC. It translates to CASSVETSGIAPMETQYF.

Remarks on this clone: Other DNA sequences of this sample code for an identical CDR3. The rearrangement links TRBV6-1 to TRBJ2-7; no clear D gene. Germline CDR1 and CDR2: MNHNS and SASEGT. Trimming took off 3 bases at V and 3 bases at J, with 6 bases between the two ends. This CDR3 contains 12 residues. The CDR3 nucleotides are TGTGCCAGCAGTGACGGCAGCTACGAGCAGTACTTC. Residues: CASSDGSYEQYF.

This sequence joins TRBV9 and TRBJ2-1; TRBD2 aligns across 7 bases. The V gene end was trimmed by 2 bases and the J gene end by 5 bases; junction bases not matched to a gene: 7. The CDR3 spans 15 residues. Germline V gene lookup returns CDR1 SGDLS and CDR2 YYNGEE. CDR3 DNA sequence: TGTGCCAGCAGCGTCAACCTAGCGGCCGACAATGAGCAGTTCTTC. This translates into CASSVNLAADNEQFF.

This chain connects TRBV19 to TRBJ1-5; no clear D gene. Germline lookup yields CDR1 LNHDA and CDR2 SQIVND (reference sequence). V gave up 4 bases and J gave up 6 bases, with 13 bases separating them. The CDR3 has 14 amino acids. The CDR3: CASSSSGGGQPQHF. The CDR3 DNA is TGTGCCAGTAGTAGTTCAGGAGGCGGTCAGCCCCAGCATTTT.

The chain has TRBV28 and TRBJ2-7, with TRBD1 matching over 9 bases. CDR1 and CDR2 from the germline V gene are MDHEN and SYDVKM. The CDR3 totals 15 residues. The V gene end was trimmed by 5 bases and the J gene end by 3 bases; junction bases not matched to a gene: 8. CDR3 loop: CASSQDRGILYEQYF. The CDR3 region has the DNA TGTGCCAGCAGTCAGGACAGGGGAATCCTCTACGAGCAGTACTTC.

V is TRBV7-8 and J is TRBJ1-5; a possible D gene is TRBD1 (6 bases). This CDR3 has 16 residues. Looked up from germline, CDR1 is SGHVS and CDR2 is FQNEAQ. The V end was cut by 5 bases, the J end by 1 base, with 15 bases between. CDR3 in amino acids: CASSQGHLLSNQPQHF. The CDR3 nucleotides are TGTGCCAGCAGCCAGGGGCACTTGCTCAGCAATCAGCCCCAGCATTTT.

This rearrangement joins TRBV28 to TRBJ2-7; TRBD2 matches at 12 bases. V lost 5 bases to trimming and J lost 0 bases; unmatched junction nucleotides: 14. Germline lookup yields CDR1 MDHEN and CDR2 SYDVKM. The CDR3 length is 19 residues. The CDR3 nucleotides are TGTGCCAGCAGTCCCCCTCGGACTAGCGGGACCTTCGGCTCCTACGAGCAGTACTTC. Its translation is CASSPPRTSGTFGSYEQYF.

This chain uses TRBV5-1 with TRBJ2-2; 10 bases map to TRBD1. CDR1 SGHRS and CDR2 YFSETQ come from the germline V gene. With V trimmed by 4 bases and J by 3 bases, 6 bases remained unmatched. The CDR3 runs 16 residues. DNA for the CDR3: TGCGCCAGCAGCCCGACAGGGGGCCTCCACACCGGGGAGCTGTTTTTT. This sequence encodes CASSPTGGLHTGELFF.

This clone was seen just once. Here the CDR3 reads CASSPRAKGETQYF. In DNA, the CDR3 is TGTGCCAGCAGTCCGAGGGCAAAAGGAGAGACCCAGTACTTC. The chain links TRBV27 to TRBJ2-5; D is possibly TRBD2 (5 bases). The CDR3 has 14 amino acids. From germline, CDR1 is MNHEY and CDR2 SMNVEV (reference sequence). The V end was cut by 5 bases, the J end by 4 bases, with 14 bases between.

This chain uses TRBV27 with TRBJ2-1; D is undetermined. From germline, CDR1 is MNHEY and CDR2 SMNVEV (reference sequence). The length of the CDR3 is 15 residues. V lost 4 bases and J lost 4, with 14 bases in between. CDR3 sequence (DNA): TGTGCCAGCAGTTCAGCGCGGCCCTCTTACAATGAGCAGTTCTTC. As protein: CASSSARPSYNEQFF.

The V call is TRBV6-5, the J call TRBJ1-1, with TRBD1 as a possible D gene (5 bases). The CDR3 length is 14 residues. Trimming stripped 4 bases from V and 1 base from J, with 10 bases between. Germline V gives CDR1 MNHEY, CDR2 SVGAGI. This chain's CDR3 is CASSWGGTNTEAFF. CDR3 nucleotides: TGTGCCAGCAGTTGGGGCGGCACGAACACTGAAGCTTTCTTT.